In its sample, the clone carrying this T cell receptor (beta chain) was seen a few times. Original methodology: Estimation of nucleated cell counts was performed using reference gene primer amplification. Measured with immunoSEQ multiplex PCR; TCRdb has only the in-frame clones, and not every one. The D gene and trimming were derived from the DNA, and the V and J assignments and clone size from that table. This table holds about 140,000 clones, 70% to 80% found once. Germline V CDR1 and CDR2: PRHDT, FYEKMQ (reference sequence). J lost 4 bases, V lost 5 bases, and 14 bases had no gene match. The CDR3 extends over 17 amino acids. The data belong to a study of blood T cell repertoires in COVID-19. At the level of the study: Acute and convalescent COVID-19 samples came from the United States, Italy and Spain. T cells, B-cell-depleted T cells, or PBMCs provided the cDNA or gDNA that served as material.

The sample was peripheral blood. The TCR originated in a man in his sixties who had recovered from COVID-19. The genes are TRBV13 and TRBJ2-7, with 10 bases lining up with TRBD1. The CDR3 is CASSTRLGQGGTYEQYF. The CDR3 nucleotides are TGTGCCAGCAGCACACGATTAGGACAGGGGGGAACATACGAGCAGTACTTC.